One sample yielded the 6 T cell receptor beta chains listed below, sequenced in a study of CD8+ T cells in alopecia areata. Extracted RNA was reverse transcribed into cDNA, the sequencing template. Measured with immunoSEQ multiplex PCR; TCRdb has only the in-frame clones, and not every one. Of more than 150,000 clones in the sample, about half were seen once. Stated treatment: oral pan-JAK inhibitor, 5-10 mg twice daily. This specimen was CD8+ T cells sorted from blood, taken around week 54, from a patient treated with tofacitinib. The receptors stem from a human donor with alopecia areata.

This clone was recorded once. This chain joins TRBV5-1 and TRBJ2-5, with TRBD1 identical over 7 bases. CDR1 is SGHRS, CDR2 YFSETQ, per germline. J lost 5 bases, V lost 0 bases, and 4 bases had no gene match. The CDR3 is made up of 14 amino acids. In nucleotides, the CDR3 is TGCGCCAGCAGCTTGGCCGGGACAGACGAGACCCAGTACTTC. It is translated as CASSLAGTDETQYF.

The rearrangement uses TRBV5-6 and TRBJ1-6; 11 nucleotides agree with TRBD1. CDR1 and CDR2 from the germline V gene are SGHDT and YYEEEE. This CDR3 is 17 amino acids long. The J segment lost 10 bases and the V segment lost 2 bases, leaving 11 bases of the junction unmatched. CDR3 amino acids: CASSFKDRGPLGSPLHF. The CDR3, as DNA: TGTGCCAGCAGCTTTAAGGACAGGGGGCCCCTTGGGTCACCCCTCCACTTT.

In its sample, this clone was seen a few times. The chain employs TRBV4-3 and TRBJ2-3, with D perhaps TRBD2 (5 bases). Germline V gene data show CDR1 as LGHNA and CDR2 as YSLEER. The CDR3 spans 17 residues. V gave up 1 base and J gave up 4 bases, with 18 bases separating them. The CDR3 is CASSQAVDWESADTQYF. The CDR3 DNA reads as TGCGCCAGCAGCCAAGCGGTCGACTGGGAGAGCGCAGATACGCAGTATTTT.

The chain has TRBV5-1 and TRBJ2-2; no reliable D call. CDR3 length equals 14 residues. Germline CDR1 SGHRS, CDR2 YFSETQ. Deletions cut 6 bases from V and 1 base from J, with 10 bases between. CDR3 protein: CASKRIKNTGELFF. In DNA, the CDR3 is TGCGCCAGCAAGCGAATTAAGAACACCGGGGAGCTGTTTTTT.

The J gene is TRBJ2-7, the V gene TRBV4-2; the D gene is possibly TRBD2 (5 bases). Trimming removed 4 bases at V and 2 bases at J, with 9 bases between. CDR1 and CDR2 from the germline V gene are LGHNA and YNFKEQ. The CDR3 contains 13 residues. The CDR3 loop reads CASSPGLAYEQYF. DNA for the CDR3: TGTGCCAGCAGCCCGGGATTAGCCTACGAGCAGTACTTC.

This chain connects TRBV7-9 to TRBJ1-1; D unclear. Trimming took off 3 bases at V and 0 bases at J, with 5 bases between the two ends. The CDR3 runs to 13 residues. Germline assignment: CDR1 SEHNR and CDR2 FQNEAQ (reference sequence). CDR3 coding DNA: TGTGCCAGCAGCTTCGAGATGAACACTGAAGCTTTCTTT. This encodes CASSFEMNTEAFF.